The sequence of this TCR beta chain was determined in a study of a mutant IDH1 vaccine in newly diagnosed glioma. Time point specified: week 23, last vaccination. Topical imiquimod accompanied each vaccine dose, which consisted of 300 ug of mutant IDH1 20-mer peptide. V lost 2 bases to trimming and J lost 7 bases, with 6 bases between them. The germline V gene encodes CDR1 SGHKS and CDR2 YYEKEE (reference sequence). The CDR3 runs to 12 residues. Profiling relied on immunoSEQ multiplex PCR, and the TCRdb table lists in-frame clones only, not all of them. Here the sample spans about 56,000 clones, 80% to 90% being singletons. With respect to this clone: Its antigen is currently unknown. Distinct nucleotide sequences in the sample also encode this CDR3.

This sequence was found in a man in his forties with glioma. The rearrangement joins TRBV5-5 to TRBJ1-4, with D uncertain. The sequencing used PBMCs, collected from a glioma patient whose treatment included an IDH1 peptide vaccine. The CDR3 protein is CASSFEAEKLFF. The CDR3 DNA sequence: TGTGCCAGCAGCTTTGAGGCTGAAAAACTGTTTTTT.